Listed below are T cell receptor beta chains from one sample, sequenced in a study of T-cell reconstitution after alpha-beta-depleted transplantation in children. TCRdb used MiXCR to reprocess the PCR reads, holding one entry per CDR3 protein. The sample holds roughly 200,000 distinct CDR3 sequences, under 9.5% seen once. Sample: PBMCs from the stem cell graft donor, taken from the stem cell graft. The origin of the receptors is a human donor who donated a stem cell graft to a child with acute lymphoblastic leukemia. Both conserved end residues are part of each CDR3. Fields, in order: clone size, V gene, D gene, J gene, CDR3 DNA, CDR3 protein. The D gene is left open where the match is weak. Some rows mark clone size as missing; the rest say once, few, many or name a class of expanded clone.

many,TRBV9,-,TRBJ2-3,TGTGCCAGCAGCGTCGGGCGGGATACGCAGTATTTT,CASSVGRDTQYF
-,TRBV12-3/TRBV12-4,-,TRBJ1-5,TGTGCCAGCAGCACTGGGGACCAGCCCCAGCATTTT,CASSTGDQPQHF
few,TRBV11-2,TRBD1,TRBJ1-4,TGTGCCAGCAGCGGGTCCTTTGGACAGGGGAGGGAAAAACTGTTTTTT,CASSGSFGQGREKLFF
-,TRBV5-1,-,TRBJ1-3,TGCGCCAGCAGCTTGGCCGTGGAAAACTCTGGAAACACCATATATTTT,CASSLAVENSGNTIYF
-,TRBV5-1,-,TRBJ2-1,TGCGCCAGCAGCTTGGCCATGGACGGTAGTGAGCAGTTCTTC,CASSLAMDGSEQFF
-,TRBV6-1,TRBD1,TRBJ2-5,TGTGCCAGCAGTAAGCCTCGGGACAGACGGGCGACCCAGTACTTC,CASSKPRDRRATQYF
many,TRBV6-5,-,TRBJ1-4,TGTGCCAGCAGTTATTACACCTCCCCGGAAAAACTGTTTTTT,CASSYYTSPEKLFF
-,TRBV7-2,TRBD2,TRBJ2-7,TGTGCCAGCAGCCCCTCTTTAGCGGGAACCTACGAGCAGTACTTC,CASSPSLAGTYEQYF
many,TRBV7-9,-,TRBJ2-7,TGTGCCAGCAGCTTCCACGGGGGCCAGAACGAGCAGTACTTC,CASSFHGGQNEQYF
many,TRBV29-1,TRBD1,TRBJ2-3,TGCAGCGTTGTAGGGGGCGCGGTAGATACGCAGTATTTT,CSVVGGAVDTQYF
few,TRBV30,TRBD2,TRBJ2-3,TGTGCCTGGACCCCCCCCGGGGGGGAGGTCACAGATACGCAGTATTTT,CAWTPPGGEVTDTQYF